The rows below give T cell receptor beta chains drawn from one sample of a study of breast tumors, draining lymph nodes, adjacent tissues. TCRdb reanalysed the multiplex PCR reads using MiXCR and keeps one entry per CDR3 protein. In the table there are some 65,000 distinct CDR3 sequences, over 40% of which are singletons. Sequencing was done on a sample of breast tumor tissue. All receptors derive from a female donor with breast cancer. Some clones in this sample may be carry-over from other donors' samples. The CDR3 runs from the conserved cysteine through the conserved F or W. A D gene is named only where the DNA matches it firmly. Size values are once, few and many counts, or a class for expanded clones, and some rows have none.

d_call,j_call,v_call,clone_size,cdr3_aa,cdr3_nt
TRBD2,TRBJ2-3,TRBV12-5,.,CASGSLAGDTDTQYF,TGTGCTAGTGGGTCCCTAGCGGGGGACACAGATACGCAGTATTTT
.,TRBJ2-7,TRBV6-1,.,CASSDQGSTYEQYF,TGTGCCAGCAGTGATCAGGGGAGCACCTACGAGCAGTACTTC
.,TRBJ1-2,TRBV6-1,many,CASRLIRDTNYGYTF,TGTGCCAGCAGGCTCATCCGGGACACTAACTATGGCTACACCTTC
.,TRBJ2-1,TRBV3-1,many,CASSRLSGLQNEQFF,TGTGCCAGCAGTCGCCTATCGGGATTACAGAATGAGCAGTTCTTC
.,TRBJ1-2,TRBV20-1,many,CSAELPAAYGYTF,TGCAGTGCCGAACTCCCAGCTGCCTATGGCTACACCTTC
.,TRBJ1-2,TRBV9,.,CASSVVQVGEAGYTF,TGTGCCAGCAGCGTAGTACAGGTAGGGGAGGCTGGCTACACCTTC
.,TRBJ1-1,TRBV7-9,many,CASRITGGTEAFF,TGTGCCAGCAGGATTACGGGAGGGACTGAAGCTTTCTTT
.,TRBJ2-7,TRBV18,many,CASSRDSIEQYF,TGTGCCAGCTCACGCGACAGCATCGAGCAGTACTTC
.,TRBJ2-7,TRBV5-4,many,CASSLAGQGSNEQYF,TGTGCCAGCAGCTTGGCAGGGCAGGGTAGCAACGAGCAGTACTTC
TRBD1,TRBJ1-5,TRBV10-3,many,CAISDQDPRTGRQPQHF,TGTGCCATCAGTGATCAGGACCCTCGGACAGGCAGACAGCCCCAGCATTTT
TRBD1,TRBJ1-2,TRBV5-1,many,CASSSTQGNYGYTF,TGCGCCAGCAGCTCCACACAGGGGAACTATGGCTACACCTTC
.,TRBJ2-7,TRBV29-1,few,CSSPITGLTYEQYF,TGCAGCTCACCCATTACAGGGCTTACCTACGAGCAGTACTTC
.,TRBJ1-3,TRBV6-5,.,CASTPPGQAFTSGNTIYF,TGTGCCAGCACTCCACCGGGGCAGGCGTTTACCTCTGGAAACACCATATATTTT
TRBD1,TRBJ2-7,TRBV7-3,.,CASSLGTGGPYEQYF,TGTGCCAGCAGCTTGGGGACAGGGGGCCCCTACGAGCAGTACTTC
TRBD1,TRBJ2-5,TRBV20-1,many,CSAPGQGEATQYF,TGCAGTGCTCCGGGACAGGGGGAGGCGACCCAGTACTTC
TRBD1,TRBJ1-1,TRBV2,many,CAKRQGSGEAFF,TGTGCCAAGAGACAGGGAAGTGGTGAAGCTTTCTTT
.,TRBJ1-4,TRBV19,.,CASRPQGDWGDATNEKLFF,TGTGCCAGTAGACCCCAAGGGGACTGGGGGGATGCAACTAATGAAAAACTGTTTTTT
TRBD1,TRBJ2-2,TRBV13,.,CASSLGTGVPLNTGELFF,TGTGCCAGCAGCTTAGGGACAGGGGTCCCCTTGAACACCGGGGAGCTGTTTTTT
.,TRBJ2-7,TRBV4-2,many,CASSQVGFSGFRPYEQYF,TGTGCCAGCAGCCAAGTTGGGTTTAGCGGATTTAGACCCTACGAGCAGTACTTC
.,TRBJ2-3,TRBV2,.,CASRGGTSTDTQYF,TGTGCCAGTAGGGGGGGGACTAGCACAGATACGCAGTATTTT
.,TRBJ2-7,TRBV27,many,CASINLDFRSEKQYF,TGTGCCAGCATCAACCTGGACTTCAGATCCGAGAAGCAGTACTTC
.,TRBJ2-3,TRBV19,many,CASSAYREGKDTQYF,TGTGCCAGTAGTGCGTATAGAGAAGGGAAGGATACGCAGTATTTT